This T cell receptor (beta chain) derives from a study of PD-L1 blockade in urothelial cancer. About the research overall: After treatment start, blood was analyzed at 3 weeks (second dose) and at 6 weeks.

Here immunoSEQ multiplex PCR was the method, and the copy in TCRdb shows in-frame clones only, minus some. The repertoire consists of roughly 100,000 clones, with approximately 87% occurring once and the leading ten covering around 8%. Time point noted: peripheral blood 6 weeks after treatment start. Trimming at V came to 4 bases and at J to 1 base, leaving 12 bases not matched to a gene. This CDR3 spans 18 amino acids. Germline CDR1 SGHRS, CDR2 YFSETQ. This clone was counted a single time. This receptor was obtained from a man aged 70 or older with urothelial cancer. V usage is TRBV5-1 and J usage is TRBJ2-2; TRBD2 matches 8 bases. The sequenced sample was PBMCs, obtained around atezolizumab (anti-PD-L1) treatment. In DNA, the CDR3 is TGCGCCAGCAGCCCTGTCCCCAGCGGGGGACTGAACACCGGGGAGCTGTTTTTT. Translating gives CASSPVPSGGLNTGELFF.